This TCR beta chain was retrieved from a study of post-analysis software for immune sequencing data. Whole-study findings and limits: Among about 5 TRBV segments more frequent in patients than controls were TRBV5-6, TRBV5-1 and TRBV20-1.

Prepared libraries of TCR beta cDNA carried unique molecular identifiers. TCRdb fed the PCR reads into MiXCR, producing one record per CDR3 protein. The repertoire holds fewer than 850,000 distinct CDR3 sequences, with about 32% as singletons. This clonotype was counted a few times. What it binds is unknown. The CDR3 covers 11 residues. Germline assignment: CDR1 KGHDR and CDR2 SFDVKD. The chain has TRBV24-1 and TRBJ2-5; D remains unclear. The DNA end favors TRBJ2-7, so the J call may be wrong. Sequences were obtained from blood. The clonotype originates from a girl aged 5-17 years with multiple sclerosis. The CDR3 region is CATSYAGEQYF. Written as DNA, the CDR3 is TGTGCCACCAGTTACGCTGGCGAGCAGTACTTC.